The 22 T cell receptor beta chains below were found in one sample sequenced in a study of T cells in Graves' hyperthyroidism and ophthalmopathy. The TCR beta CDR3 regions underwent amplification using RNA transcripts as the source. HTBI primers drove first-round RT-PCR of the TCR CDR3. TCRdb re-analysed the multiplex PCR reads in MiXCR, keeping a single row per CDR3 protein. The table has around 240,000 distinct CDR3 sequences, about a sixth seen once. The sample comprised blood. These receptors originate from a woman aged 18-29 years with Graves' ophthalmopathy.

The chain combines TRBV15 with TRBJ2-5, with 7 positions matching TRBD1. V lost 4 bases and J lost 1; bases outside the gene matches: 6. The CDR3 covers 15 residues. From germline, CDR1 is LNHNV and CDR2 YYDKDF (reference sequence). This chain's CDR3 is CATSKVGTVQETQYF. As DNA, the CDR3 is TGTGCCACCAGCAAAGTGGGGACAGTCCAAGAGACCCAGTACTTC.

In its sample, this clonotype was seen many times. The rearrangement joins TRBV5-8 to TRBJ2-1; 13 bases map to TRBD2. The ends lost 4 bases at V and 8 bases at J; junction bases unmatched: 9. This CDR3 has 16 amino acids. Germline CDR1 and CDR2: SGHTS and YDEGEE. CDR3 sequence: CASSPPGLAGVHEQFF. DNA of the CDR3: TGTGCCAGCAGCCCGCCTGGACTAGCGGGAGTTCATGAGCAGTTCTTC.

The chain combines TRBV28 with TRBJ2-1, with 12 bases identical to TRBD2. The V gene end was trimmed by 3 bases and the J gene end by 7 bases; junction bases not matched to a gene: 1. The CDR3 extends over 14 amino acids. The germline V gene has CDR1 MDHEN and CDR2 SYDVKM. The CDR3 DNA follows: TGTGCCAGCAGTTTCACTAGCGGGGGGAATGAGCAGTTCTTC. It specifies CASSFTSGGNEQFF.

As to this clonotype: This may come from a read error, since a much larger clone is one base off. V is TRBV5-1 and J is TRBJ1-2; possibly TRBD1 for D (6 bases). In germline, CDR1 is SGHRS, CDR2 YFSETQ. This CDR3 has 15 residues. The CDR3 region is CASSLRGRRASGCTF. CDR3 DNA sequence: TGTGCCAGCAGCTTGCGGGGGCGTCGGGCCTCTGGCTGCACCTTC.

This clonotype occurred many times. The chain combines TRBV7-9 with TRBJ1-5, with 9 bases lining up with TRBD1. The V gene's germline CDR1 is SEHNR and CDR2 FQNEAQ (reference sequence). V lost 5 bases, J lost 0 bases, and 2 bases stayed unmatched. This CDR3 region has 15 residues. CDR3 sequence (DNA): TGTGCCAGCAGCGGACAGGGGAGTAGCAATCAGCCCCAGCATTTT. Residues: CASSGQGSSNQPQHF.

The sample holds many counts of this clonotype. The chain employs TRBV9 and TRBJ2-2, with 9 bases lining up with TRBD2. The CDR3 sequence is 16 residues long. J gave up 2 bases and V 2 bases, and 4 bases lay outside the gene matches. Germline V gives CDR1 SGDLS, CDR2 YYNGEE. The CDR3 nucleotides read TGTGCCAGCAGCGTCGTAGCGGGGGCCAACACCGGGGAGCTGTTTTTT. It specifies CASSVVAGANTGELFF.

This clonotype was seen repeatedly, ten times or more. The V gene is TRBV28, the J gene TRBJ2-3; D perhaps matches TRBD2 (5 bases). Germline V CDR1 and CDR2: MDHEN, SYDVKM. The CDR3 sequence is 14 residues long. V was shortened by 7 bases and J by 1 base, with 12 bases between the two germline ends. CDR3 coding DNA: TGTGCCAGCACAACTAGGGTCGGCACAGATACGCAGTATTTT. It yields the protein CASTTRVGTDTQYF. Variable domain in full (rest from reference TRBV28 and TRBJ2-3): DVKVTQSSRYLVKRTGEKVFLECVQDMDHENMFWYRQDPGLGLRLIYFSYDVKMKEKGDIPEGYSVSREKKERFSLILESASTNQTSMYLCASTTRVGTDTQYFGPGTRLTVL.

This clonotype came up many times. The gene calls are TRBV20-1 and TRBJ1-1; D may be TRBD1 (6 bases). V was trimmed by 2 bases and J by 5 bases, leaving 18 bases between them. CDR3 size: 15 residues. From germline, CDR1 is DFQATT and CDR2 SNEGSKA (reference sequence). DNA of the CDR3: TGCAGTGCTAGACTTGTTGGCAGGGGAGATACTGAAGCTTTCTTT. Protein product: CSARLVGRGDTEAFF.

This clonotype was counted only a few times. CDR3 in amino acids: CASSSGPWGYEQYF. The CDR3 region has the DNA TGTGCCAGCAGCTCGGGACCTTGGGGCTACGAGCAGTACTTC. The chain employs TRBV27 and TRBJ2-7; TRBD1 or TRBD2 may be the D gene (5 bases each). Germline V lookup: CDR1 MNHEY, CDR2 SMNVEV (reference sequence). Trimming cost V 6 bases and J 3 bases, with 15 bases left between them. The CDR3 has 14 amino acids.

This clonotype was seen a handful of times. The chain's CDR3 is CASSLDRGRFTEAFF. The CDR3 nucleotides are TGTGCCAGCAGCTTAGACAGGGGGCGGTTCACTGAAGCTTTCTTT. The chain is built from TRBV5-4 and TRBJ1-1; 10 bases align to TRBD1. This CDR3 has 15 amino acids. Trimming cost V 2 bases and J 4 bases; bases outside gene matches: 5. Germline V gene lookup returns CDR1 SGHNT and CDR2 YYREEE (reference sequence).

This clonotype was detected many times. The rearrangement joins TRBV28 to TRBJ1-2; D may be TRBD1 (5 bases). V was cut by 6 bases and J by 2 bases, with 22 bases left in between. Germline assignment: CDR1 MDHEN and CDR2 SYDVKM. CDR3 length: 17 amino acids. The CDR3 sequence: CASSINVRDSLNYGYTF. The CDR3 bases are TGTGCCAGCAGCATCAATGTTCGAGACAGCCTCAACTATGGCTACACCTTC.

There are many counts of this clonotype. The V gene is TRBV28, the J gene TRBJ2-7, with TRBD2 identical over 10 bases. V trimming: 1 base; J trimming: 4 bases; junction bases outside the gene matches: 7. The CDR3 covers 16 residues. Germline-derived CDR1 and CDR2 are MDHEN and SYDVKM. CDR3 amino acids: CASSLYTSGISYEQYF. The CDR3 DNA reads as TGTGCCAGCAGTTTATATACTAGCGGGATCTCTTACGAGCAGTACTTC.

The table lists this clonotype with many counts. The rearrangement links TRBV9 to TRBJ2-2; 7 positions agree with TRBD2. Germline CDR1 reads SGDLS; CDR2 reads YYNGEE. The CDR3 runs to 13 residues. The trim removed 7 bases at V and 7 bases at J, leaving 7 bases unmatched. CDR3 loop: CASLGGGSGELFF. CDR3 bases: TGTGCCAGCCTGGGCGGGGGTAGCGGGGAGCTGTTTTTT.

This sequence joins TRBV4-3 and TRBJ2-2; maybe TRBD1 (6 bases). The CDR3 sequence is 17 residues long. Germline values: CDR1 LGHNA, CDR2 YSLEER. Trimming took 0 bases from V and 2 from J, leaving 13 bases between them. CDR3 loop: CASSQEYQGRNTGELFF. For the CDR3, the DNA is TGCGCCAGCAGCCAAGAGTACCAGGGGCGCAACACCGGGGAGCTGTTTTTT.

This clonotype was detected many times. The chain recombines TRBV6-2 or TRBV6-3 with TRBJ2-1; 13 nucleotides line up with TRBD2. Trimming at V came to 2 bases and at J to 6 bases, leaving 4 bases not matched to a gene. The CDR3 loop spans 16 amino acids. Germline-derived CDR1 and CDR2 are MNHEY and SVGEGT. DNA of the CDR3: TGTGCCAGCAGTTACACACTAGCGGGGGGGCGCAATGAGCAGTTCTTC. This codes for CASSYTLAGGRNEQFF.

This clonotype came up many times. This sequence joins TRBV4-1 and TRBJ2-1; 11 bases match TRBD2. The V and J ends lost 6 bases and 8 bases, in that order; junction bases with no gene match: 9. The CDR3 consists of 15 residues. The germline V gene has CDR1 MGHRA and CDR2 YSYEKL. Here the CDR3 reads CASRISGRAEDEQFF. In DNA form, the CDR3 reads TGCGCCAGCAGGATTAGCGGGAGGGCCGAAGATGAGCAGTTCTTC.

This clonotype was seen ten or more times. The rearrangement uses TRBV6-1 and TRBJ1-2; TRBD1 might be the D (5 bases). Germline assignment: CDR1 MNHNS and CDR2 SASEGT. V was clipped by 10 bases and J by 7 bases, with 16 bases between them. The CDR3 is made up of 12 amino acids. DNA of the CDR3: TGTGCCATCTCTCCTCCGGGGGGTGGCTACACCTTC. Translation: CAISPPGGGYTF.

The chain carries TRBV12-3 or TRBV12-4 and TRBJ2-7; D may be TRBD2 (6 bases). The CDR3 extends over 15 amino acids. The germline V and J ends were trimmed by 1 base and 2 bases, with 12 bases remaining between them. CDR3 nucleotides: TGTGCCAGCAGTTTAGTAAGCGGGCCGACCTACGAGCAGTACTTC. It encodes CASSLVSGPTYEQYF.

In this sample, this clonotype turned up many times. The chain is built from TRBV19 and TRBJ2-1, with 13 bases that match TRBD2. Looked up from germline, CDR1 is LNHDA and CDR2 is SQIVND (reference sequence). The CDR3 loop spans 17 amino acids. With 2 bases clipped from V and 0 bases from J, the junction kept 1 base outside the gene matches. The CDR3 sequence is CASSITSGRASYNEQFF. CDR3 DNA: TGTGCCAGTAGTATAACTAGCGGGAGGGCCTCCTACAATGAGCAGTTCTTC. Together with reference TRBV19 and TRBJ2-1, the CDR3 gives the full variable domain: DGGITQSPKYLFRKEGQNVTLSCEQNLNHDAMYWYRQDPGQGLRLIYYSQIVNDFQKGDIAEGYSVSREKKESFPLTVTSAQKNPTAFYLCASSITSGRASYNEQFFGPGTRLTVL.

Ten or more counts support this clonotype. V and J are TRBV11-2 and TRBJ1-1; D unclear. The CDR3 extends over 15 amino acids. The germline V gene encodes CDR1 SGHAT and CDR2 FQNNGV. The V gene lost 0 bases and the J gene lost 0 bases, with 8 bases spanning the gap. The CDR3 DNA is TGTGCCAGCAGCTTAGATGCAGCTTTGAACACTGAAGCTTTCTTT. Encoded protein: CASSLDAALNTEAFF. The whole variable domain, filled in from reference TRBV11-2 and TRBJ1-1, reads EAGVAQSPRYKIIEKRQSVAFWCNPISGHATLYWYQQILGQGPKLLIQFQNNGVVDDSQLPKDRFSAERLKGVDSTLKIQPAKLEDSAVYLCASSLDAALNTEAFFGQGTRLTVV.

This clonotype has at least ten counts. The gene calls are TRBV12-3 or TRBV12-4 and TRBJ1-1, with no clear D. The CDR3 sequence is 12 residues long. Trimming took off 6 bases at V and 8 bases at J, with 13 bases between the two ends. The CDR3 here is CASRTVPTEAFF. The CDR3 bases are TGTGCCAGCAGGACCGTCCCAACGGAAGCTTTCTTT.

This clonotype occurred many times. CDR3 in DNA: TGTGCCAGCTCACCGGGACAGACTAACTATGGCTACACCTTC. The encoded protein is CASSPGQTNYGYTF. This chain uses TRBV18 with TRBJ1-2; 7 nucleotides align to TRBD1. The trim removed 3 bases at V and 0 bases at J, leaving 1 base unmatched. The CDR3 is made up of 14 amino acids. The germline CDR1 and CDR2 sequences are KGHSH and LQKENI. Supplemented by reference TRBV18 and TRBJ1-2, the full variable domain reads NAGVMQNPRHLVRRRGQEARLRCSPMKGHSHVYWYRQLPEEGLKFMVYLQKENIIDESGMPKERFSAEFPKEGPSILRIQQVVRGDSAAYFCASSPGQTNYGYTFGSGTRLTVV.